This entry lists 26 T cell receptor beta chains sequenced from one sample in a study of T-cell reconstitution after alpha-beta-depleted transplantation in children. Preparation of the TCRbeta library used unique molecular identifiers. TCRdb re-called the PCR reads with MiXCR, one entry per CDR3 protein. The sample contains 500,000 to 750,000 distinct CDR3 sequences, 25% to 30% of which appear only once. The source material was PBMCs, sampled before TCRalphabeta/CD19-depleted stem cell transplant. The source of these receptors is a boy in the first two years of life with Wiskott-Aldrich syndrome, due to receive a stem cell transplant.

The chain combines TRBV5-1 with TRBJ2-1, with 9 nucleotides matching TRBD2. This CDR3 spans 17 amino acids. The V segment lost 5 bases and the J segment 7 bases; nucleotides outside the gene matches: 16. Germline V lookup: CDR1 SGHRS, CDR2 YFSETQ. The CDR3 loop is CASSSHIGAGGLNEQFF. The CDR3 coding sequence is TGCGCCAGCAGTTCCCATATAGGAGCGGGAGGTTTGAATGAGCAGTTCTTC.

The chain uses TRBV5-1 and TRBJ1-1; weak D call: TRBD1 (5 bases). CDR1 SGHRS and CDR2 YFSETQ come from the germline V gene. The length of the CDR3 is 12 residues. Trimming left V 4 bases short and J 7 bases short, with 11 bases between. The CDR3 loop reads CASSDTQGEAFF. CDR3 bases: TGCGCCAGCAGCGACACGCAGGGTGAAGCTTTCTTT.

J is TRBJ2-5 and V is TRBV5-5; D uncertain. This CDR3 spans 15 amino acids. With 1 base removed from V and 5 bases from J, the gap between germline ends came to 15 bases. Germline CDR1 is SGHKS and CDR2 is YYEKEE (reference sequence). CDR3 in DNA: TGTGCCAGCAGCTTGACAGTACCCCTAATGGAGACCCAGTACTTC. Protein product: CASSLTVPLMETQYF.

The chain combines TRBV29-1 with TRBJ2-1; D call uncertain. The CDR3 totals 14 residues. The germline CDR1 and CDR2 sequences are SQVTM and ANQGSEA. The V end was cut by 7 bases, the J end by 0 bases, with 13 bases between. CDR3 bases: TGCAGCGCCGAAGGACGCGACTCCTACAATGAGCAGTTCTTC. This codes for CSAEGRDSYNEQFF.

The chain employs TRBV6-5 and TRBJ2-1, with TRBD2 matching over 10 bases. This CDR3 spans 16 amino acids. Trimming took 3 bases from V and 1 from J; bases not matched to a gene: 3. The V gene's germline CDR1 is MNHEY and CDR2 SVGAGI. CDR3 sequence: CASSYGLAASYNEQFF. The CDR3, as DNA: TGTGCCAGCAGTTATGGACTAGCGGCATCCTACAATGAGCAGTTCTTC.

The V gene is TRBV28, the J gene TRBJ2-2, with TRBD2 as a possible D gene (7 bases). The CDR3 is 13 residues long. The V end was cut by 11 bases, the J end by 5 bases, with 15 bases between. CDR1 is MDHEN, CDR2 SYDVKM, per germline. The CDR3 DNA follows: TGTGCCGAGGGGGGGTTTGGGACCGGGGAGCTGTTTTTT. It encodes CAEGGFGTGELFF.

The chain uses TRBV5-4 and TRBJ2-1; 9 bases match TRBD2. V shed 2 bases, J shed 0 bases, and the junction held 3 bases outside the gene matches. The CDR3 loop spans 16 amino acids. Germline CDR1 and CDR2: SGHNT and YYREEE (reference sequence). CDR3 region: CASSLQAGGSYNEQFF. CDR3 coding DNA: TGTGCCAGCAGCTTACAAGCGGGAGGCTCCTACAATGAGCAGTTCTTC.

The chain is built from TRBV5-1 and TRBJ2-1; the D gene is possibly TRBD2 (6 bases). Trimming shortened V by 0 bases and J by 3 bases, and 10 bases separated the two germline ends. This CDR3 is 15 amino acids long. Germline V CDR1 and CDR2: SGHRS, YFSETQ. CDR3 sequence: CASSLGRTNYNEQFF. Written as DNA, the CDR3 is TGCGCCAGCAGCTTGGGCCGGACTAACTACAATGAGCAGTTCTTC. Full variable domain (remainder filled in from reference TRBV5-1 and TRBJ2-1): KAGVTQTPRYLIKTRGQQVTLSCSPISGHRSVSWYQQTPGQGLQFLFEYFSETQRNKGNFPGRFSGRQFSNSRSEMNVSTLELGDSALYLCASSLGRTNYNEQFFGPGTRLTVL.

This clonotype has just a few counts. The CDR3 nucleotides are TGCGCCAGCAGCTTTCACGGGACAGGATACGAGCAGTACTTC. Translation gives CASSFHGTGYEQYF. The chain combines TRBV5-1 with TRBJ2-7, with 8 bases matching TRBD1. V was pared by 2 bases and J by 4 bases, with 5 bases of the junction left unmatched. CDR3 length: 14 residues. The germline gives CDR1 SGHRS, CDR2 YFSETQ.

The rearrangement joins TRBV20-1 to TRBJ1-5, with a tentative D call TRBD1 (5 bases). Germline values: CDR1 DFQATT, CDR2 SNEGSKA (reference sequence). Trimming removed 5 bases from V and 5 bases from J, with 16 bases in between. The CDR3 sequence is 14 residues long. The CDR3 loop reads CSAPLGRADQPQHF. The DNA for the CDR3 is TGCAGTGCTCCATTGGGCAGGGCCGATCAGCCCCAGCATTTT.

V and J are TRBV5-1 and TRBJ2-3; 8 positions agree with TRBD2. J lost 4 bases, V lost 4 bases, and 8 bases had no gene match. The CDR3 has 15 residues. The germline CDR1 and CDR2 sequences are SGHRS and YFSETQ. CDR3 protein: CASSLSGVGADTQYF. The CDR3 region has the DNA TGCGCCAGCAGCCTTAGCGGGGTGGGAGCAGATACGCAGTATTTT.

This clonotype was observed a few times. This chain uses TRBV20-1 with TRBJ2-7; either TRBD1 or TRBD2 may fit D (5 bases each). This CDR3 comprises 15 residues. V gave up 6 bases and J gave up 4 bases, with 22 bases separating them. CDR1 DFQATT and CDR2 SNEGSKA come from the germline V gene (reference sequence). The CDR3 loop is CSATNPGPGIYEQYF. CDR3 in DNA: TGCAGTGCAACCAATCCGGGACCAGGCATTTACGAGCAGTACTTC.

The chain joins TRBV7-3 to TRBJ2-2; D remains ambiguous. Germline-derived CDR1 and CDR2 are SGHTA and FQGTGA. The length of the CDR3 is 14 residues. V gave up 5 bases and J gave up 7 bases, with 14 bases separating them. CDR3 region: CASSIGGVGGELFF. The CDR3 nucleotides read TGTGCCAGCAGCATAGGCGGTGTGGGCGGGGAGCTGTTTTTT.

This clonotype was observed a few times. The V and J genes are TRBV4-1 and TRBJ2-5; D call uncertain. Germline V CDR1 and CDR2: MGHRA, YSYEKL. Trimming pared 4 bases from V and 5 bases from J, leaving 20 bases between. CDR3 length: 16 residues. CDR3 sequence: CASSPGHVLESETQYF. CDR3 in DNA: TGCGCCAGCAGCCCTGGGCACGTTCTAGAGTCGGAGACCCAGTACTTC.

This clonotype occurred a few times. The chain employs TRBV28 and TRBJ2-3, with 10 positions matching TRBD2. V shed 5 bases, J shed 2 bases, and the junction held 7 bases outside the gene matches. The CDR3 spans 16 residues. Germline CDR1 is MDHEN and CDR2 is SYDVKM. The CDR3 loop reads CASSLLAGVNTDTQYF. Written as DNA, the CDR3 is TGTGCCAGCAGTCTCCTAGCGGGAGTGAACACAGATACGCAGTATTTT.

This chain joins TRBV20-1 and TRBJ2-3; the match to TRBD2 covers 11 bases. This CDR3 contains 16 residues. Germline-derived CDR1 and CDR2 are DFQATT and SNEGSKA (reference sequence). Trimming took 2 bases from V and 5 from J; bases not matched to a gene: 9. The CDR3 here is CSARPLTSGTRDTQYF. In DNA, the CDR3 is TGCAGTGCTAGACCCCTGACTAGCGGGACGAGAGATACGCAGTATTTT.

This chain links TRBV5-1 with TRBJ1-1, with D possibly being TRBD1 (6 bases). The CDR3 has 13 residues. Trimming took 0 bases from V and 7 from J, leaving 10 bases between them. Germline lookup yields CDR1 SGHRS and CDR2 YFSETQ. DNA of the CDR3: TGCGCCAGCAGCTTGGAAGGGGGTTATGAAGCTTTCTTT. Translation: CASSLEGGYEAFF.

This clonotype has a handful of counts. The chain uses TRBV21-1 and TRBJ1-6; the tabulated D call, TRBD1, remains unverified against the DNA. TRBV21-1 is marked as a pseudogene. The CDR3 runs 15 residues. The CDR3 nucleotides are TGTGCCAGCAGCAAAGGGGGGACACTATATTCACCCCTCCACTTT. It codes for CASSKGGTLYSPLHF.

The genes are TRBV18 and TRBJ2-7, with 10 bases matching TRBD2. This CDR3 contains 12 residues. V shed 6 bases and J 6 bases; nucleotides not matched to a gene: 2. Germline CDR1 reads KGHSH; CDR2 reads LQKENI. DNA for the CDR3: TGTGCCAGCTCTCTAGCGGGAGCCGAGCAGTACTTC. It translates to CASSLAGAEQYF. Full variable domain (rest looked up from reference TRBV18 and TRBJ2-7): NAGVMQNPRHLVRRRGQEARLRCSPMKGHSHVYWYRQLPEEGLKFMVYLQKENIIDESGMPKERFSAEFPKEGPSILRIQQVVRGDSAAYFCASSLAGAEQYFGPGTRLTVT.

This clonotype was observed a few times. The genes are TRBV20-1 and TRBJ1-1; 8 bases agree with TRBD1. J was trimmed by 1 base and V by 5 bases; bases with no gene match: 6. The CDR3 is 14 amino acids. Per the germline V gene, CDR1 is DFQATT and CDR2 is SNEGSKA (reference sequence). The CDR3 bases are TGCAGTGCTGCATCCGGGACAGGGAACACTGAAGCTTTCTTT. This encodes CSAASGTGNTEAFF.

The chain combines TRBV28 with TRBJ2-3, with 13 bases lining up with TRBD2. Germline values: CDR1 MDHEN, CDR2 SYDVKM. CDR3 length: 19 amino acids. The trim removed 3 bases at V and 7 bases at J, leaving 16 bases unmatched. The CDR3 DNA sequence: TGTGCCAGCAGTTTCTTCCCGGGGGCTAGGACTAGCGGGAGAAATACGCAGTATTTT. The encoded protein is CASSFFPGARTSGRNTQYF. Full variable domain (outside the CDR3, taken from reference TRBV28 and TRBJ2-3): DVKVTQSSRYLVKRTGEKVFLECVQDMDHENMFWYRQDPGLGLRLIYFSYDVKMKEKGDIPEGYSVSREKKERFSLILESASTNQTSMYLCASSFFPGARTSGRNTQYFGPGTRLTVL.

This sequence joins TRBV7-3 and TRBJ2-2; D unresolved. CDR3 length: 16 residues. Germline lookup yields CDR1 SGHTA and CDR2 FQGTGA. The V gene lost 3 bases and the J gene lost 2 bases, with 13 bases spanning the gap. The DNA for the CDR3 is TGTGCCAGCAGCTTTATGCCTGCCCCAAACACCGGGGAGCTGTTTTTT. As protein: CASSFMPAPNTGELFF. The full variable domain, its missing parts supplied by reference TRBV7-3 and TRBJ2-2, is GAGVSQTPSNKVTEKGKYVELRCDPISGHTALYWYRQSLGQGPEFLIYFQGTGAADDSGLPNDRFFAVRPEGSVSTLKIQRTERGDSAVYLCASSFMPAPNTGELFFGEGSRLTVL.

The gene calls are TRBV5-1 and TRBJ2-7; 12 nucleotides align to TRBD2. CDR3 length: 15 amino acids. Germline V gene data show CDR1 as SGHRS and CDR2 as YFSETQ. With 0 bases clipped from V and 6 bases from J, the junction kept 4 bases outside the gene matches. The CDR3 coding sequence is TGCGCCAGCAGCTTGGCTAGCGGGAGGGTTAGCGAGCAGTACTTC. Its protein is CASSLASGRVSEQYF.

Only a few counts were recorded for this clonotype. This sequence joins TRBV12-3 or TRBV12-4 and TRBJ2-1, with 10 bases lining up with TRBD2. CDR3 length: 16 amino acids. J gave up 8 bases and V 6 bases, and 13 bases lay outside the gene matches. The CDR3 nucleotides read TGTGCCAGCAGCTCGAGGACTAGCGGTATACTTTATGAGCAGTTCTTC. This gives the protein CASSSRTSGILYEQFF.

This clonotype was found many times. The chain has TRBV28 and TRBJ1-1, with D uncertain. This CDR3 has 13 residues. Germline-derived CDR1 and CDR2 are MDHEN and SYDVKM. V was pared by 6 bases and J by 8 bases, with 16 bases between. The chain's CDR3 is CASSRAPALEAFF. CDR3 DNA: TGTGCCAGCAGCCGGGCCCCGGCCCTCGAAGCTTTCTTT.

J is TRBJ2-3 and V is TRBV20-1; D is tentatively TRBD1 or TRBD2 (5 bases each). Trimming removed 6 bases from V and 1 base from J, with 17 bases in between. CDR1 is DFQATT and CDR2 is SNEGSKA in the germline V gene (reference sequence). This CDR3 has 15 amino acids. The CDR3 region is CSATVWERGTDTQYF. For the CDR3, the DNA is TGCAGTGCGACAGTTTGGGAGAGAGGCACAGATACGCAGTATTTT.